These 21 T cell receptor beta chains were sequenced from one sample in a study of blood T cells in healthy people across ages. The authors ran a second PCR of about 6 to 11 cycles using a sample-barcoded 5' primer and a J-beta primer mix. MiXCR was run by TCRdb on the 5' RACE reads, yielding one entry per CDR3 protein. The sample lists hundreds of thousands of distinct CDR3 sequences; roughly 34% were seen once. The sequenced sample was blood. All receptors derive from a man between 18 and 29 years old in good health.

For this clonotype: A clone one base away is much larger, so this may be a read error. This rearrangement joins TRBV10-3 to TRBJ2-3, with a weak D call TRBD1 (6 bases). CDR1 ENHRY and CDR2 SYGVKD come from the germline V gene. The germline V and J ends were trimmed by 5 bases and 1 base, with 16 bases remaining between them. The CDR3 has 16 residues. CDR3: CAISRTEDSGTDTQYF. The CDR3 DNA is TGTGCCATCAGTAGGACAGAAGACTCTGGCACAGATACGCAGTATTTT.

The rearrangement links TRBV3-1 to TRBJ2-7; D ambiguous. Germline CDR1 reads LGHDT; CDR2 reads YNNKEL (reference sequence). Trimming took 0 bases from V and 4 from J, leaving 10 bases between them. This CDR3 comprises 14 residues. The CDR3 sequence is CASSQDAGPYEQYF. The CDR3 bases are TGTGCCAGCAGCCAAGACGCCGGCCCTTACGAGCAGTACTTC.

Details on this clonotype: Its ends do not fully match the called genes, so a read error is possible. The rearrangement joins TRBV7-2 to TRBJ2-6; D is possibly TRBD1 (5 bases). The CDR3 is made up of 18 amino acids. Germline CDR1 reads SGHTA; CDR2 reads FQGNSA. The CDR3 DNA is TGTGCCAGCAGCTTGGACCTCGGGTTCAGCTCTGGGGCCTACGTCCTGACTTTC. Translated: CASSLDLGFSSGAYVLTF.

The chain links TRBV20-1 to TRBJ1-2; 9 positions agree with TRBD1. Germline CDR1 reads DFQATT; CDR2 reads SNEGSKA (reference sequence). The trim removed 4 bases at V and 7 bases at J, leaving 13 bases unmatched. CDR3 size: 15 residues. CDR3 bases: TGCAGTGCTACCAAAGCACCGGGACAGGGTGTTGGCTACACCTTC. This sequence encodes CSATKAPGQGVGYTF.

This clonotype was counted at least ten times. This chain joins TRBV5-1 and TRBJ2-5; 9 bases match TRBD1. The CDR3 is made up of 14 amino acids. V shed 9 bases and J 2 bases; nucleotides not matched to a gene: 8. CDR1 is SGHRS, CDR2 YFSETQ, per germline. As DNA, the CDR3 is TGCGCCACCAATGAGGGACAGGGTCAAGAGACCCAGTACTTC. Amino acid sequence: CATNEGQGQETQYF.

The genes are TRBV5-1 and TRBJ1-4, with a tentative D call TRBD1 (5 bases). Germline V gives CDR1 SGHRS, CDR2 YFSETQ. The ends were cut back, 5 bases at V and 6 bases at J, with 11 bases in the middle. CDR3 length: 13 amino acids. CDR3 region: CASRRRDDEKLFF. Written as DNA, the CDR3 is TGCGCCAGCAGGCGCAGGGATGATGAAAAACTGTTTTTT.

This clonotype was found many times. This rearrangement joins TRBV12-3 or TRBV12-4 to TRBJ2-1, with no clear D. V was shortened by 6 bases and J by 0 bases, with 6 bases between the two germline ends. This CDR3 is built from 13 residues. The CDR3 DNA sequence: TGTGCCAGCAGGTTAAGCTCCTACAATGAGCAGTTCTTC. This translates into CASRLSSYNEQFF.

This clonotype was counted a few times. The V and J genes are TRBV6-1 and TRBJ2-3, with 10 bases that match TRBD2. The length of the CDR3 is 16 residues. Trimming took 6 bases from V and 3 from J; bases not matched to a gene: 9. Germline V gene lookup returns CDR1 MNHNS and CDR2 SASEGT. The CDR3 DNA follows: TGTGCCAGCAGAGTAGCGGGGGGCCCCTCGACAGATACGCAGTATTTT. Protein product: CASRVAGGPSTDTQYF.

This clonotype was observed at least ten times. The chain has TRBV7-2 and TRBJ2-3; D is perhaps TRBD1 (6 bases). Germline V gene sequence: CDR1 SGHTA, CDR2 FQGNSA. The CDR3 is made up of 16 amino acids. The V end lost 1 base, the J end lost 4 bases, and 15 bases lay between the germline ends. The CDR3 loop reads CASSLVGGRAPDTQYF. The CDR3, as DNA: TGTGCCAGCAGCTTAGTTGGGGGCAGGGCCCCAGATACGCAGTATTTT.

The chain combines TRBV5-1 with TRBJ2-7, with D perhaps matching TRBD1 (6 bases). Trimming removed 1 base at V and 3 bases at J, with 11 bases between. Per the germline V gene, CDR1 is SGHRS and CDR2 is YFSETQ. The CDR3 has 14 residues. CDR3 residues: CASSLTGPNYEQYF. CDR3 bases: TGCGCCAGCAGCTTGACAGGGCCGAACTACGAGCAGTACTTC.

This clonotype was seen once. The V and J genes are TRBV30 and TRBJ1-1, with D uncertain. CDR1 and CDR2 from the germline V gene are GTSNPN and SVGIG (reference sequence). This CDR3 comprises 14 residues. Trimming left V 2 bases short and J 1 base short, with 11 bases between. CDR3 sequence: CAWSRRLGNTEAFF. As DNA, the CDR3 is TGTGCCTGGAGTCGGAGGTTAGGGAACACTGAAGCTTTCTTT.

Note on this clonotype: This may stem from a read error, because a much larger clone lies one nucleotide away. The chain carries TRBV20-1 and TRBJ1-2; D not resolved. The CDR3 loop spans 15 amino acids. Germline CDR1 reads DFQATT; CDR2 reads SNEGSKA (reference sequence). This CDR3 reads CSATPGGGSNYGHTF. CDR3 in DNA: TGCAGTGCTACCCCCGGAGGAGGTAGTAACTATGGCCACACCTTC.

Of note for this clonotype: This may arise from a read error, as a much more abundant clone is one base away. The rearrangement joins TRBV20-1 to TRBJ2-7; TRBD2 matches at 9 bases. The germline V gene encodes CDR1 DFQATT and CDR2 SNEGSKA (reference sequence). This CDR3 has 15 residues. CDR3 sequence: CSASRPSGTTYKQYF. The CDR3 region has the DNA TGCAGTGCTAGTAGGCCTAGCGGGACCACCTACAAGCAGTACTTC.

This clonotype showed up just a few times. The chain has TRBV5-1 and TRBJ1-1; D call uncertain. The ends were cut back, 2 bases at V and 4 bases at J, with 15 bases in the middle. CDR1 is SGHRS and CDR2 is YFSETQ in the germline V gene. The CDR3 spans 15 residues. The DNA of the CDR3 is TGCGCCAGCAGCTTAAGCGAGGGTTATGGCACTGAAGCTTTCTTT. Translating gives CASSLSEGYGTEAFF.

This clonotype occurred a few times. This rearrangement joins TRBV12-3 or TRBV12-4 to TRBJ2-5, with 12 bases fitting TRBD1. The CDR3 sequence is 16 residues long. Trimming took 4 bases from V and 2 from J; bases not matched to a gene: 5. The chain's CDR3 is CASSWGQGAVQETQYF. The CDR3 DNA follows: TGTGCCAGCAGTTGGGGACAGGGGGCCGTACAAGAGACCCAGTACTTC.

The rearrangement uses TRBV30 and TRBJ1-5, with 7 bases matching TRBD1. Trimming at V came to 1 base and at J to 2 bases, leaving 5 bases not matched to a gene. The V gene's germline CDR1 is GTSNPN and CDR2 SVGIG (reference sequence). The CDR3 is made up of 15 amino acids. This chain's CDR3 is CAWSAHRGGNQPQHF. DNA of the CDR3: TGTGCCTGGAGTGCCCACAGGGGTGGCAATCAGCCCCAGCATTTT.

This clonotype was detected only a few times. The chain uses TRBV7-9 and TRBJ2-3; D is perhaps TRBD1 or TRBD2 (7 bases each). The ends were cut back, 5 bases at V and 0 bases at J, with 15 bases in the middle. The germline V gene has CDR1 SEHNR and CDR2 FQNEAQ (reference sequence). This CDR3 is built from 16 residues. The CDR3 here is CASSTTGEGSTDTQYF. The CDR3 DNA reads TGTGCCAGCAGCACCACAGGGGAGGGAAGCACAGATACGCAGTATTTT.

The table lists this clonotype with a few counts. The chain is built from TRBV7-2 and TRBJ2-1, with D possibly TRBD2 on 7 matching bases. The CDR3 totals 12 residues. Germline V gene data show CDR1 as SGHTA and CDR2 as FQGNSA. The V and J ends lost 0 bases and 11 bases respectively, with 8 bases between them. CDR3 region: CASSLAGGQQFF. CDR3 sequence (DNA): TGTGCCAGCAGCTTAGCGGGGGGGCAGCAGTTCTTC.

V usage is TRBV15 and J usage is TRBJ2-2; D is ambiguous. Germline V gene sequence: CDR1 LNHNV, CDR2 YYDKDF (reference sequence). This CDR3 has 14 residues. V was clipped by 8 bases and J by 2 bases, with 12 bases between them. The CDR3 sequence: CATGVISNTGELFF. Written as DNA, the CDR3 is TGTGCCACCGGAGTCATTTCCAACACCGGGGAGCTGTTTTTT.

This clonotype occurred a few times. The genes are TRBV20-1 and TRBJ2-5; D not resolved. Between the trimmed V and J ends, which lost 3 bases and 2 bases, there was a span of 7 bases. Germline CDR1 and CDR2: DFQATT and SNEGSKA (reference sequence). The CDR3 length is 12 residues. In DNA form, the CDR3 reads TGCAGTGCTAGGAGGCAGCAAGAGACCCAGTACTTC. This gives the protein CSARRQQETQYF.

Only a few counts were recorded for this clonotype. This rearrangement joins TRBV5-1 to TRBJ2-2; either TRBD1 or TRBD2 may supply D (5 bases each). The CDR3 runs to 16 residues. The V end lost 0 bases, the J end lost 0 bases, and 9 bases lay between the germline ends. Germline lookup yields CDR1 SGHRS and CDR2 YFSETQ. The CDR3 nucleotides are TGCGCCAGCAGCTTGGTCGGGGACGCGAACACCGGGGAGCTGTTTTTT. This translates into CASSLVGDANTGELFF. Together with reference TRBV5-1 and TRBJ2-2, the CDR3 gives the full variable domain: KAGVTQTPRYLIKTRGQQVTLSCSPISGHRSVSWYQQTPGQGLQFLFEYFSETQRNKGNFPGRFSGRQFSNSRSEMNVSTLELGDSALYLCASSLVGDANTGELFFGEGSRLTVL.